What follows are 30 T cell receptor beta chains derived from one specimen sequenced in a study of cytomegalovirus exposure and HLA in healthy donors. PCR involved 60 Vbeta and 13 Jbeta primers. Sequencing used immunoSEQ multiplex PCR; TCRdb keeps in-frame clones, though not all of them. The data show around 160,000 clones, 68% seen once. Sequencing used PBMCs. All receptors derive from a woman aged 18-29 years in good health and CMV-seropositive.

The gene calls are TRBV19 and TRBJ1-2, with 7 positions matching TRBD1. Per germline, CDR1 LNHDA and CDR2 SQIVND (reference sequence). Unmatched junction bases numbered 8, after V lost 7 bases and J lost 0 bases. CDR3 length: 15 residues. CDR3 nucleotides: TGTGCCAGTACAAACAGGGGCGCAGCTAACTATGGCTACACCTTC. Protein product: CASTNRGAANYGYTF.

The rearrangement links TRBV10-3 to TRBJ1-4; D uncertain. The length of the CDR3 is 14 residues. V dropped 0 bases and J dropped 7 bases, with 9 bases sitting between them. The germline V gene encodes CDR1 ENHRY and CDR2 SYGVKD. The CDR3 region is CAISESKGGEKLFF. The CDR3 region has the DNA TGTGCCATCAGTGAGTCGAAGGGAGGTGAAAAACTGTTTTTT.

V is TRBV6-1 and J is TRBJ2-1, with a weak D call TRBD2 (6 bases). Trimming took off 4 bases at V and 5 bases at J, with 18 bases between the two ends. This CDR3 spans 16 amino acids. The germline gives CDR1 MNHNS, CDR2 SASEGT. Written as DNA, the CDR3 is TGTGCCAGCAGTGCGTTTCCGGGACTCACCAACAATGAGCAGTTCTTC. This translates into CASSAFPGLTNNEQFF.

The chain uses TRBV25-1 and TRBJ2-1; no definite D call. The V gene's germline CDR1 is MGHDK and CDR2 SYGVNS. This CDR3 is 15 amino acids long. V was trimmed by 6 bases and J by 4 bases, leaving 16 bases between them. CDR3 nucleotide sequence: TGTGCCAGCAGCCCCGGAGAAGTTCCGTACAATGAGCAGTTCTTC. It codes for CASSPGEVPYNEQFF.

The chain links TRBV7-9 to TRBJ1-5, with 7 bases fitting TRBD1. V dropped 5 bases and J dropped 0; count of bases not matched to a gene: 1. Germline V gives CDR1 SEHNR, CDR2 FQNEAQ (reference sequence). The CDR3 extends over 14 amino acids. The CDR3 bases are TGTGCCAGCAGCGACAGGGATAGCAATCAGCCCCAGCATTTT. It is translated as CASSDRDSNQPQHF.

V gene TRBV11-2 combines with J gene TRBJ1-5, with D possibly matching TRBD1 (6 bases). The CDR3 totals 16 residues. CDR1 is SGHAT, CDR2 FQNNGV, per germline. V was cut by 1 base and J by 2 bases, with 12 bases left in between. The CDR3 sequence: CASSLGEGVGNQPQHF. For the CDR3, the DNA is TGTGCCAGCAGCTTAGGGGAGGGGGTGGGCAATCAGCCCCAGCATTTT.

The rearrangement links TRBV5-1 to TRBJ2-2; TRBD2 matches 11 bases. Germline V gene data show CDR1 as SGHRS and CDR2 as YFSETQ. This CDR3 has 18 residues. The J segment lost 5 bases and the V segment lost 0 bases, leaving 9 bases of the junction unmatched. The CDR3 sequence is CASSLAYTSGRYTGELFF. DNA for the CDR3: TGCGCCAGCAGCTTGGCGTATACTAGCGGGAGATATACCGGGGAGCTGTTTTTT.

The chain is built from TRBV7-9 and TRBJ2-7; 13 nucleotides align to TRBD2. This CDR3 has 19 amino acids. Unmatched junction bases numbered 13, after V lost 4 bases and J lost 1 base. CDR1 SEHNR and CDR2 FQNEAQ come from the germline V gene (reference sequence). CDR3 bases: TGTGCCAGCAGCTCTAAAACCAGACTAGCGGGGGGCCCTTCCTACGAGCAGTACTTC. Residues: CASSSKTRLAGGPSYEQYF.

The rearrangement joins TRBV5-4 to TRBJ2-3, with no clear D. Trimming stripped 0 bases from V and 2 bases from J, with 4 bases between. This CDR3 has 13 amino acids. Germline-derived CDR1 and CDR2 are SGHNT and YYREEE (reference sequence). DNA for the CDR3: TGTGCCAGCAGCTTGGCCAACACAGATACGCAGTATTTT. It yields the protein CASSLANTDTQYF.

CDR3 amino acids: CASSPAGAGNTEAFF. The CDR3 nucleotides are TGTGCCAGCAGCCCAGCGGGGGCGGGGAACACTGAAGCTTTCTTT. The V call is TRBV11-2, the J call TRBJ1-1; a weak D match, TRBD1 (6 bases). CDR1 is SGHAT, CDR2 FQNNGV, per germline. The V end lost 5 bases, the J end lost 1 base, and 14 bases lay between the germline ends. This CDR3 comprises 15 residues.

V and J are TRBV7-2 and TRBJ1-6; 7 nucleotides line up with TRBD1. Germline V lookup: CDR1 SGHTA, CDR2 FQGNSA. The junction had 1 base not matched to a gene; V was cut back by 1 base and J by 7 bases. This CDR3 is 14 amino acids long. CDR3 coding DNA: TGTGCCAGCAGCTTAGTACAGGGGAATTCACCCCTCCACTTT. As protein: CASSLVQGNSPLHF. Supplemented by reference TRBV7-2 and TRBJ1-6, the full variable domain reads GAGVSQSPSNKVTEKGKDVELRCDPISGHTALYWYRQSLGQGLEFLIYFQGNSAPDKSGLPSDRFSAERTGGSVSTLTIQRTQQEDSAVYLCASSLVQGNSPLHFGNGTRLTVT.

CDR3 in amino acids: CASSLGPDTQYF. DNA of the CDR3: TGTGCCAGCAGCTTGGGGCCAGATACGCAGTATTTT. The chain links TRBV7-6 to TRBJ2-3; D is perhaps TRBD1 (5 bases). CDR1 is SGHVS, CDR2 FNYEAQ, per germline. This CDR3 region has 12 residues. V lost 3 bases and J lost 4, with 5 bases in between.

The rearrangement links TRBV28 to TRBJ2-1, with 9 bases fitting TRBD2. Germline assignment: CDR1 MDHEN and CDR2 SYDVKM. The CDR3 is made up of 14 amino acids. J lost 9 bases, V lost 6 bases, and 9 bases had no gene match. As DNA, the CDR3 is TGTGCCAGCAGCTTGGGGCGGGAGGGGGTTGAGCAGTTCTTC. Its protein is CASSLGREGVEQFF.

CDR3 bases: TGTGCCAGCAGCGCGACAATCTCTGGAAACACCATATATTTT. Translation gives CASSATISGNTIYF. V usage is TRBV9 and J usage is TRBJ1-3; D remains unclear. CDR1 SGDLS and CDR2 YYNGEE come from the germline V gene. CDR3 length equals 14 residues. Trimming left V 3 bases short and J 0 bases short, with 7 bases between.

This chain uses TRBV12-5 with TRBJ2-7, with D uncertain. Germline lookup yields CDR1 LGHNT and CDR2 FRNRAP. V lost 1 base and J lost 3, with 4 bases in between. The CDR3 is made up of 12 amino acids. The CDR3 loop is CASGLALYEQYF. The CDR3 nucleotides read TGTGCTAGTGGTTTGGCTCTCTACGAGCAGTACTTC. The whole variable domain, remainder taken from reference TRBV12-5 and TRBJ2-7, is DARVTQTPRHKVTEMGQEVTMRCQPILGHNTVFWYRQTMMQGLELLAYFRNRAPLDDSGMPKDRFSAEMPDATLATLKIQPSEPRDSAVYFCASGLALYEQYFGPGTRLTVT.

The genes are TRBV9 and TRBJ2-5, with D tentatively TRBD1 (7 bases). Trimming shortened V by 4 bases and J by 5 bases, and 18 bases separated the two germline ends. Germline-derived CDR1 and CDR2 are SGDLS and YYNGEE. This CDR3 spans 15 amino acids. The CDR3 sequence is CASSPMEGALETQYF. The CDR3 nucleotides are TGTGCCAGCAGCCCCATGGAGGGGGCTTTGGAGACCCAGTACTTC.

This clone has only a few counts. J is TRBJ1-2 and V is TRBV28; D not resolved. This CDR3 has 13 amino acids. The germline V gene encodes CDR1 MDHEN and CDR2 SYDVKM. The germline V and J ends were trimmed by 2 bases and 9 bases, with 13 bases remaining between them. The CDR3 bases are TGTGCCAGCAGTTTAGGGCCAGGTGATCGCTACACCTTC. The encoded protein is CASSLGPGDRYTF.

This clone was observed a single time. Written as DNA, the CDR3 is TGCGCCAGCGCTCCTAGCGGGAGGGCTTATGAGCAGTTCTTC. It codes for CASAPSGRAYEQFF. The V call is TRBV10-2, the J call TRBJ2-1; TRBD2 agrees at 12 bases. The germline V gene encodes CDR1 WSHSY and CDR2 SAAADI. This CDR3 has 14 residues. Trimming removed 8 bases from V and 8 bases from J; junction bases left unmatched: 7.

With respect to this clone: One end of the junction varies from germline; a read error may be responsible. The rearrangement uses TRBV19 and TRBJ2-7; TRBD2 agrees at 7 bases. The CDR3 covers 15 residues. Germline CDR1 LNHDA, CDR2 SQIVND (reference sequence). The CDR3: CASSIGGEGNYEQYF. CDR3 coding DNA: TGTGCCAGTAGCATAGGAGGGGAGGGGAACTACGAGCAGTACTTC.

The CDR3 nucleotides are TGTGCCAGCAGACCGGTAGATACGCAGTATTTT. Translated, it gives CASRPVDTQYF. V usage is TRBV2 and J usage is TRBJ2-3; D is ambiguous. Germline CDR1 and CDR2: SNHLY and FYNNEI. CDR3 length equals 11 residues. Between the trimmed V and J ends, which lost 6 bases and 5 bases, there was a span of 6 bases.

The chain combines TRBV25-1 with TRBJ2-1; 9 bases line up with TRBD1. This CDR3 is built from 18 residues. The junction had 12 bases not matched to a gene; V was cut back by 3 bases and J by 3 bases. Germline V gene sequence: CDR1 MGHDK, CDR2 SYGVNS. The CDR3 reads CASSDRQGGGIVYNEQFF. The CDR3 coding sequence is TGTGCCAGCAGTGACAGACAGGGGGGTGGGATTGTCTACAATGAGCAGTTCTTC.

The chain employs TRBV5-1 and TRBJ1-6; D is ambiguous. From germline, CDR1 is SGHRS and CDR2 YFSETQ. This CDR3 contains 16 residues. V lost 3 bases and J lost 0, with 10 bases in between. The CDR3: CASSSDRSSYNSPLHF. As DNA, the CDR3 is TGCGCCAGCAGCTCCGATAGGAGCTCCTATAATTCACCCCTCCACTTT.

This chain uses TRBV6-6 with TRBJ2-2; no reliable D call. Trimming shortened V by 6 bases and J by 7 bases, and 12 bases separated the two germline ends. The CDR3 loop spans 13 amino acids. Germline V gene data show CDR1 as MNHNY and CDR2 as SVGAGI (reference sequence). Here the CDR3 DNA reads TGTGCCAGCAGCTACAAGACTGGCGGGGAGCTGTTTTTT. It codes for CASSYKTGGELFF.

This clone has just a few counts. The chain has TRBV30 and TRBJ2-5, with TRBD2 matching 9 bases. Gene TRBJ2-7 matches the end of the DNA better, so the J call may be wrong. Germline CDR1 GTSNPN, CDR2 SVGIG (reference sequence). This CDR3 comprises 12 residues. Here the CDR3 DNA reads TGTGCCTGGAGTGTACTAGCGGGCGAGCAGTACTTC. Translation: CAWSVLAGEQYF.

The genes are TRBV7-9 and TRBJ2-5; possible D gene TRBD2, 6 bases. CDR3 length: 15 amino acids. Germline loops: CDR1 SEHNR, CDR2 FQNEAQ (reference sequence). V dropped 4 bases and J dropped 0 bases, with 12 bases sitting between them. As DNA, the CDR3 is TGTGCCAGCAGCTCGACGTGGGGGGACCAAGAGACCCAGTACTTC. This gives the protein CASSSTWGDQETQYF.

This clone was seen a few times. This chain uses TRBV5-1 with TRBJ2-2, with 7 positions matching TRBD1. This CDR3 region has 16 residues. Trimming cost V 1 base and J 6 bases; bases outside gene matches: 9. CDR1 is SGHRS, CDR2 YFSETQ, per germline. The CDR3 loop is CASSLSPGQVAGELFF. For the CDR3, the DNA is TGCGCCAGCAGCTTGAGTCCTGGACAGGTCGCCGGGGAGCTGTTTTTT.

The chain has TRBV18 and TRBJ2-6, with 7 nucleotides matching TRBD1. CDR3 length equals 17 residues. Looked up from germline, CDR1 is KGHSH and CDR2 is LQKENI. The V segment lost 3 bases and the J segment 0 bases; nucleotides outside the gene matches: 5. Here the CDR3 reads CASSPGTARSGANVLTF. DNA for the CDR3: TGTGCCAGCTCACCCGGGACAGCTCGCTCTGGGGCCAACGTCCTGACTTTC.

The chain links TRBV6-6 to TRBJ2-2, with 9 bases matching TRBD2. The CDR3 sequence is 16 residues long. Trimming cost V 2 bases and J 5 bases; bases outside gene matches: 6. CDR1 is MNHNY and CDR2 is SVGAGI in the germline V gene (reference sequence). The CDR3 is CASSYNRAGGTGELFF. CDR3 sequence (DNA): TGTGCCAGCAGTTACAATCGGGCGGGAGGGACCGGGGAGCTGTTTTTT.

This chain links TRBV6-5 with TRBJ2-3; 8 bases agree with TRBD2. CDR1 is MNHEY and CDR2 is SVGAGI in the germline V gene. Losses at the gene ends were 8 bases for V and 5 bases for J; bases not matched to a gene: 9. The CDR3 is 14 residues long. The CDR3 here is CASLSKLAGDTQYF. CDR3 sequence (DNA): TGTGCCAGCTTAAGTAAGCTAGCGGGAGATACGCAGTATTTT.

This sequence joins TRBV9 and TRBJ1-2; possibly TRBD1 for D (6 bases). CDR1 and CDR2 from the germline V gene are SGDLS and YYNGEE. The length of the CDR3 is 14 residues. The V end was cut by 6 bases, the J end by 4 bases, with 16 bases between. The CDR3 loop is CASTATGMGYGYTF. CDR3 DNA: TGTGCCAGCACCGCCACAGGGATGGGCTATGGCTACACCTTC.